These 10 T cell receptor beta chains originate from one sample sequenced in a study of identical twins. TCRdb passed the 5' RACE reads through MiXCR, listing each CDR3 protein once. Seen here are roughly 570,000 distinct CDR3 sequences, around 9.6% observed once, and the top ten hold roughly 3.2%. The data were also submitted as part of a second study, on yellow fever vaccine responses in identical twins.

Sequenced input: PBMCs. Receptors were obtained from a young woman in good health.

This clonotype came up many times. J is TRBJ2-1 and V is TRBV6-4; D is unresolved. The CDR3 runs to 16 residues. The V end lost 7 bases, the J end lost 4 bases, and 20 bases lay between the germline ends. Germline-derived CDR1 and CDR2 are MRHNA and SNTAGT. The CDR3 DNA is TGTGCCAGCAAGAAGACTCCACCCGAATCATACAATGAGCAGTTCTTC. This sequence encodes CASKKTPPESYNEQFF.

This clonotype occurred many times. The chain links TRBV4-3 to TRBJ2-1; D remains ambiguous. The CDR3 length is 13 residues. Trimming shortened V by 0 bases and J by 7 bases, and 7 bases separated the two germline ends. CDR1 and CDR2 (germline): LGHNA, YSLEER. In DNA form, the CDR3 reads TGCGCCAGCAGCCAAGATCATGCGAATGAGCAGTTCTTC. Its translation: CASSQDHANEQFF.

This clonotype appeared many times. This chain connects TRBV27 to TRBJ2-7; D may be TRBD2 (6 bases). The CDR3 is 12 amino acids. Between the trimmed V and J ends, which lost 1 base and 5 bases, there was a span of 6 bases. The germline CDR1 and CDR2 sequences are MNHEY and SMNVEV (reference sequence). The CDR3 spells CASSLWGDEQYF. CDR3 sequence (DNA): TGTGCCAGCAGTTTATGGGGGGACGAGCAGTACTTC.

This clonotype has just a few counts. DNA of the CDR3: TGCGCCAGCAGCCAAGATACAGGGGGCGTCTCACAGTACTTC. This codes for CASSQDTGGVSQYF. The chain is built from TRBV4-1 and TRBJ2-7; 9 nucleotides match TRBD1. Germline V gene data show CDR1 as MGHRA and CDR2 as YSYEKL. The CDR3 has 14 amino acids. J was trimmed by 10 bases and V by 0 bases; bases with no gene match: 7.

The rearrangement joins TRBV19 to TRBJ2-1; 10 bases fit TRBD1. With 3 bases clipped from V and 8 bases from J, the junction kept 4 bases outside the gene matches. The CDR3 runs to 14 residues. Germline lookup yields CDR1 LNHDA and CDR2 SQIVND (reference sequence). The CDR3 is CASSIDRGPYEQFF. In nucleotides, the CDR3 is TGTGCCAGTAGTATTGACAGGGGGCCATATGAGCAGTTCTTC.

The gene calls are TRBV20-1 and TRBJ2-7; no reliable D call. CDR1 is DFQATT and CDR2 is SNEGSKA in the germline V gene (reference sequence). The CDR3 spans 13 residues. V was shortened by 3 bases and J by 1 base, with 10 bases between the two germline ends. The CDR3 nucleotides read TGCAGTGCTAGTAGGTACAGTTCCTACGAGCAGTACTTC. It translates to CSASRYSSYEQYF.

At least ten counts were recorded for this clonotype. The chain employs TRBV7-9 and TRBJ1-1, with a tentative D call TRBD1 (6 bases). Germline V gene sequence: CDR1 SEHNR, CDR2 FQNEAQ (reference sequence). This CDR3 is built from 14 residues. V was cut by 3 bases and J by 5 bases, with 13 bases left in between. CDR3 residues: CASSLGGLATEAFF. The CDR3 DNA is TGTGCCAGCAGCTTGGGGGGGCTGGCTACTGAAGCTTTCTTT.

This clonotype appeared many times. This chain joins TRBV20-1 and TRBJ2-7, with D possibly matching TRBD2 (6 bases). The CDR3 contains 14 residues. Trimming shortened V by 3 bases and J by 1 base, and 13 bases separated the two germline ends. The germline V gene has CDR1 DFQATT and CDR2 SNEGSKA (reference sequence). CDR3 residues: CSASDSRGSYEQYF. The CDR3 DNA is TGCAGTGCTAGTGACTCCCGGGGGTCCTACGAGCAGTACTTC.

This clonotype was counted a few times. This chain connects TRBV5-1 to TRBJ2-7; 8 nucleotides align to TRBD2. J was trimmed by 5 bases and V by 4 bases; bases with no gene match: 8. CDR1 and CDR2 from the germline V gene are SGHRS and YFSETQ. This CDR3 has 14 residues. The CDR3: CASSGPGGGNEQYF. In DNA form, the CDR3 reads TGCGCCAGCAGCGGCCCGGGAGGGGGGAACGAGCAGTACTTC.

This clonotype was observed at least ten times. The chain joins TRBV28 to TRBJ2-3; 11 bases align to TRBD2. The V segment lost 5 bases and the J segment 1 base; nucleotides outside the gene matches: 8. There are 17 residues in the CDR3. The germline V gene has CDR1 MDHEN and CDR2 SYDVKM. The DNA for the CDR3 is TGTGCCAGCAGTCCCCGAAAGGGACTAGCGGGCACAGATACGCAGTATTTT. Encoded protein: CASSPRKGLAGTDTQYF.